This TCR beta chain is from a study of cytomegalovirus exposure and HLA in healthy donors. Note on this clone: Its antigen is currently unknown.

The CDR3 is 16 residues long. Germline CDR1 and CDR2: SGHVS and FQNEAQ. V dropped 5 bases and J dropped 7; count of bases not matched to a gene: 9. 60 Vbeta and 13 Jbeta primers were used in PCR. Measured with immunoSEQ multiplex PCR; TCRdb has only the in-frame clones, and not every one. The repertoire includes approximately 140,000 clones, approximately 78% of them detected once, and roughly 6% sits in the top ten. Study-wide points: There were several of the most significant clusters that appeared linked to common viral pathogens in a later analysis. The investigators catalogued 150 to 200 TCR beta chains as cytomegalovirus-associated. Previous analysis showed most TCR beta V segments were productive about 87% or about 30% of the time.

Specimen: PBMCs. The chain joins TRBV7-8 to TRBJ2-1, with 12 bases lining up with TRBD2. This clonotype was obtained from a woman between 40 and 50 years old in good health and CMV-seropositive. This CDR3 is CASSQRTSGNDNEQFF. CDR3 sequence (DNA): TGTGCCAGCAGCCAGAGGACTAGCGGGAATGATAATGAGCAGTTCTTC.